A selection of T cell receptor beta chains follows, all from one sample in a study of graft-versus-host responses after intestinal transplantation. Their specific antigens are unknown. Profiled with immunoSEQ multiplex PCR; TCRdb holds only in-frame clones, not every one. The data contain tens of thousands of clones, approximately 94% of them singletons. This specimen was unstimulated CD8+ T cells sorted from spleen or lymph node cells, taken before intestinal transplant. The receptors here all came from a human donor who received an intestinal transplant. Each CDR3 is given with its conserved first and last residue. Fields, in order: CDR3 length, clone size, J gene, D gene, V gene, CDR3 DNA, CDR3 protein. The D gene is left open where the match is weak. Clone size is shown for a subset of rows, as once, few, many or a class of expanded clone.

>13|NA|TRBJ2-7|NA|TRBV7-9
TGTGCCAGCAGCTTAGTACTAGAATTTAGGCAGTACTTC
CASSLVLEFRQYF
>15|NA|TRBJ2-3|NA|TRBV15
TGTGCCACCAGCAGGTTAGCGGTTAGCACAGATACGCAGTATTTT
CATSRLAVSTDTQYF
>16|NA|TRBJ1-3|NA|TRBV6-5
TGTGCCAGCAGTTACTCGGGCAGGGTCGCTGGAAACACCATATATTTT
CASSYSGRVAGNTIYF
>15|once|TRBJ2-7|NA|TRBV7-9
TGTGCCAGCAGCCCACGGGTCGGGATTTGGGGAGAGCAGTACTTC
CASSPRVGIWGEQYF
>16|NA|TRBJ2-7|NA|TRBV25-1
TGTGCCAGCAGTGAATCTGAGACTTCTACCTCCTACGAGCAGTACTTC
CASSESETSTSYEQYF
>16|NA|TRBJ1-5|NA|TRBV21-1
TGTGCCAGCAGCAGTCGGGACATTTGGAGCGATCAGCCCCAGCATTTT
CASSSRDIWSDQPQHF
>14|once|TRBJ2-1|TRBD1|TRBV2
TGTGCCAGCAGTGATTGGACAGGGGGAAATGAGCAGTTCTTC
CASSDWTGGNEQFF
>14|NA|TRBJ1-2|NA|TRBV15
TGTGCCACCAGCAGAGAGGGGGCTGCAGATGGCTACACCTTC
CATSREGAADGYTF
>12|once|TRBJ2-7|NA|TRBV7-8
TGTGCCAGCAGCTTAGGTATGGTCGAGCAGTACTTC
CASSLGMVEQYF
>15|NA|TRBJ1-2|NA|TRBV7-9
TGTGCCAGCAGCTTAGGTGGGACGGACGTCTATGGCTACACCTTC
CASSLGGTDVYGYTF
>15|NA|TRBJ2-7|NA|TRBV12-5
TGTGCTAGTGGGACTACTTGGGCACCTACCTACGAGCAGTACTTC
CASGTTWAPTYEQYF
>17|NA|TRBJ2-1|TRBD2|TRBV4-1
TGCGCCAGCAGCCAACCCTTTCTAGCGGGACCTAACAATGAGCAGTTCTTC
CASSQPFLAGPNNEQFF
>15|NA|TRBJ2-5|TRBD2|TRBV5-8
TGTGCCAGCAGCCAGACTAGCGGGGACCAAGAGACCCAGTACTTC
CASSQTSGDQETQYF
>17|once|TRBJ2-7|TRBD2|TRBV27
TGTGCCAGCAGTTTCTCTGGACTAGCGGGAGCCGAGGGCGAGCAGTACTTC
CASSFSGLAGAEGEQYF
>15|NA|TRBJ2-1|TRBD2|TRBV15
TGTGCCACCAGCAGATTTACTAGCGGGGGTAATGAGCAGTTCTTC
CATSRFTSGGNEQFF
>17|NA|TRBJ1-1|NA|TRBV2
TGTGCCAGCAGTGTGCGGGGTTCGTTTACCATGAACACTGAAGCTTTCTTT
CASSVRGSFTMNTEAFF
>13|NA|TRBJ1-2|NA|TRBV7-9
TGTGCCAGCAGCTTAGCATCTAACTATGGCTACACCTTC
CASSLASNYGYTF
>9|NA|TRBJ2-7|NA|TRBV6-5
TGTGCCAGCGGCGTCGAGCAGTACTTC
CASGVEQYF
>13|NA|TRBJ1-1|NA|TRBV10-3
TGTGCCATCAGTGAGAACAGCCTTTTAGAAGCTTTCTTT
CAISENSLLEAFF
>12|NA|TRBJ2-4|NA|TRBV11-3
TGTGCCAGCAGCCATGGGGGGAACATTCAGTACTTC
CASSHGGNIQYF
>13|NA|TRBJ2-5|NA|TRBV5-1
TGCGCCAGCAGCTTGACATACCAAGAGACCCAGTACTTC
CASSLTYQETQYF
>16|NA|TRBJ1-5|NA|TRBV6-5
TGTGCCAGCAGTTACTCGGGAAGCGGGGGCAATCAGCCCCAGCATTTT
CASSYSGSGGNQPQHF
>14|NA|TRBJ2-7|NA|TRBV27
TGTGCCAGCAGTTTACGCGGGACCATCCACGAGCAGTACTTC
CASSLRGTIHEQYF
>12|NA|TRBJ1-2|NA|TRBV27
TGTGCCAGCAGTCTATCGGGGAATGGCTACACCTTC
CASSLSGNGYTF
>13|NA|TRBJ1-5|NA|TRBV6-4
TGTGTCAGCTCGTTGGACAGCAATCAGCCCCAGCATTTT
CVSSLDSNQPQHF
>14|NA|TRBJ2-7|TRBD1|TRBV27
TGTGCCAGCAGTTTATTGGACAGGCAATACGAGCAGTACTTC
CASSLLDRQYEQYF
>14|NA|TRBJ2-1|TRBD2|TRBV28
TGTGCCAGCAGTTCAAGGGAGGGCCCGTATGAGCAGTTCTTC
CASSSREGPYEQFF
>14|NA|TRBJ2-2|TRBD2|TRBV10-2
TGCGCCAGCAGTGCGGGAGGGCAAGACGGGGAGCTGTTTTTT
CASSAGGQDGELFF
>16|NA|TRBJ2-1|TRBD2|TRBV11-2
TGTGCCAGCAGCCCCGGGACTAGCGGACTCTACAATGAGCAGTTCTTC
CASSPGTSGLYNEQFF
>15|NA|TRBJ2-6|NA|TRBV28
TGTGCCAGCAGTTTGTTGCACTCTGGGGCCAACGTCCTGACTTTC
CASSLLHSGANVLTF
>12|NA|TRBJ1-1|NA|TRBV29-1
TGCAGCGTTGCAGGAGGGAACACTGAAGCTTTCTTT
CSVAGGNTEAFF
>13|NA|TRBJ2-2|NA|TRBV15
TGTGCCACCAGCAGAGACTGGCGCGGGGAGCTGTTTTTT
CATSRDWRGELFF
>14|NA|TRBJ2-7|NA|TRBV9
TGTGCCAGCAGCCCCTACAGGTTCTCCTACGAGCAGTACTTC
CASSPYRFSYEQYF
>15|NA|TRBJ1-5|NA|TRBV28
TGTGCCAGCAGTTTAATAGAGGGGAGCAATCAGCCCCAGCATTTT
CASSLIEGSNQPQHF
>15|NA|TRBJ2-1|TRBD2|TRBV27
TGTGCCAGCAGTTTATGGGGGGGAAACTACAATGAGCAGTTCTTC
CASSLWGGNYNEQFF
>17|NA|TRBJ2-2|TRBD2|TRBV4-1
TGCGCCAGCAGCCAACCTTTAGCGGGAGGGGTCCCCGGGGAGCTGTTTTTT
CASSQPLAGGVPGELFF
>17|NA|TRBJ2-1|TRBD2|TRBV27
TGTGCCAGCAGTTCCCCCCTACTAGCGGGAGGGTACAATGAGCAGTTCTTC
CASSSPLLAGGYNEQFF
>16|NA|TRBJ2-5|TRBD1|TRBV12-5
TGTGCTAGTGGTCTACACAGGGGATTCGGCCAAGAGACCCAGTACTTC
CASGLHRGFGQETQYF
>14|NA|TRBJ2-1|TRBD2|TRBV9
TGTGCCAGCAGCATTAGCGGGAGCTACAATGAGCAGTTCTTC
CASSISGSYNEQFF
>20|NA|TRBJ1-2|TRBD1|TRBV7-3
TGTGCCAGCAGCTTAAACGCGAAGGGACAGCGGGACCTAACTAACTATGGCTACACCTTC
CASSLNAKGQRDLTNYGYTF
>15|NA|TRBJ2-1|NA|TRBV2
TGTGCCAGCATTCTACCTAACCTATCCTACAATGAGCAGTTCTTC
CASILPNLSYNEQFF
>15|NA|TRBJ2-7|NA|TRBV29-1
TGCAGCGTTGAAGGTAGTGACAGACAACCTTACGAGCAGTACTTC
CSVEGSDRQPYEQYF
>11|NA|TRBJ1-1|NA|TRBV28
TGTGCCAGCAGTCGTCAGGTTGAAGCTTTCTTT
CASSRQVEAFF
>10|NA|TRBJ1-1|NA|TRBV30
TGTGCCTGGAGTCAGATTGAAGCTTTCTTT
CAWSQIEAFF
>16|NA|TRBJ1-4|NA|TRBV7-6
TGTGCCAGCAGCTTAGCGGTGGCAGAACCTAATGAAAAACTGTTTTTT
CASSLAVAEPNEKLFF
>19|once|TRBJ1-4|NA|TRBV7-8
TGTGCCAGCAGCTTAGTCAACGCAGGGTCTAGCTCAACTAATGAAAAACTGTTTTTT
CASSLVNAGSSSTNEKLFF
>14|NA|TRBJ2-7|TRBD2|TRBV27
TGTGCCAGCAGCACTAGCGGGACCCTCTACGAGCAGTACTTC
CASSTSGTLYEQYF
>15|NA|TRBJ2-7|NA|TRBV5-1
TGCGCCAGCAGCTTACTGGGACTTGGGATTTACGAGCAGTACTTC
CASSLLGLGIYEQYF
>16|NA|TRBJ1-4|TRBD1|TRBV19
TGTGCCAGCGGGACAGGAGGGCTTGTGGCTAATGAAAAACTGTTTTTT
CASGTGGLVANEKLFF
>12|NA|TRBJ2-7|NA|TRBV18
TGTGCCAGCTCCGACGACACCTACGAGCAGTACTTC
CASSDDTYEQYF
>14|NA|TRBJ1-5|NA|TRBV4-2
TGTGCCAGCAGCCTCGAGGGGAACAATCAGCCCCAGCATTTT
CASSLEGNNQPQHF
>16|NA|TRBJ2-5|NA|TRBV2
TGTGCCAGCAGTGATCTACCCCGACCAGGGGCAGAGACCCAGTACTTC
CASSDLPRPGAETQYF
>13|NA|TRBJ1-1|NA|TRBV5-4
TGTGCCAGCAGCTCGGATATGAACACTGAAGCTTTCTTT
CASSSDMNTEAFF
>15|NA|TRBJ1-2|NA|TRBV10-2
TGCGCCAGCAGTGAAGTCGGGGGCCGGAACTATGGCTACACCTTC
CASSEVGGRNYGYTF
>15|NA|TRBJ1-5|NA|TRBV5-6
TGTGCCAGCAGCTTGGCCCCCACAGGCAATCAGCCCCAGCATTTT
CASSLAPTGNQPQHF